Ten or more counts support the clone carrying this TCR beta chain. The PBMCs were taken from around 9 ml of fresh peripheral blood. This sample stems from a study of T cells in Graves' hyperthyroidism and ophthalmopathy. Researchers took RNA transcripts and amplified the TCR beta CDR3 regions from them. Researchers ran a first-round RT-PCR on the TCR CDR3 using the HTBI primer set. MiXCR, applied by TCRdb to the multiplex PCR reads, yields one record per CDR3 protein. The table lists more than 500,000 distinct CDR3 sequences, around 15% of them singletons. Between the trimmed V and J ends, which lost 4 bases and 6 bases, there was a span of 17 bases. Germline lookup yields CDR1 SNHLY and CDR2 FYNNEI. The CDR3 consists of 15 residues.

Sequenced sample: blood. V gene TRBV2 combines with J gene TRBJ2-3, with D possibly being TRBD1 or TRBD2 (6 bases each). This sequence originates from a woman aged 40 to 55 with Graves' hyperthyroidism. The CDR3 reads CASSVFRGGGDTQYF. The CDR3 DNA reads TGTGCCAGCAGTGTCTTCAGGGGAGGCGGTGATACGCAGTATTTT.